This T cell receptor beta chain derives from a study of T cell changes during pregnancy in multiple sclerosis. The protocol was immunoSEQ multiplex PCR, while the TCRdb copy is restricted to in-frame clones and leaves out a portion. The repertoire holds 43,000 or so clones, with 80% to 95% as singletons. CDR1 and CDR2 from the germline V gene are LNHDA and SQIVND (reference sequence). After removal of 1 base from V and 0 bases from J, the junction contained 9 bases not matched to a gene. The CDR3 is made up of 18 amino acids. This sequence was found in a female donor with multiple sclerosis, enrolled in a pregnancy study. This specimen consisted of peripheral blood, obtained in the third trimester of pregnancy. The rearrangement joins TRBV19 to TRBJ1-1; TRBD1 matches 9 bases. DNA of the CDR3: TGTGCCAGTAGTATAGTAAAGACAGGGGGAGTCATGAACACTGAAGCTTTCTTT. Residues: CASSIVKTGGVMNTEAFF. The full variable domain, in which reference TRBV19 and TRBJ1-1 provide the parts outside the CDR3, is DGGITQSPKYLFRKEGQNVTLSCEQNLNHDAMYWYRQDPGQGLRLIYYSQIVNDFQKGDIAEGYSVSREKKESFPLTVTSAQKNPTAFYLCASSIVKTGGVMNTEAFFGQGTRLTVV.